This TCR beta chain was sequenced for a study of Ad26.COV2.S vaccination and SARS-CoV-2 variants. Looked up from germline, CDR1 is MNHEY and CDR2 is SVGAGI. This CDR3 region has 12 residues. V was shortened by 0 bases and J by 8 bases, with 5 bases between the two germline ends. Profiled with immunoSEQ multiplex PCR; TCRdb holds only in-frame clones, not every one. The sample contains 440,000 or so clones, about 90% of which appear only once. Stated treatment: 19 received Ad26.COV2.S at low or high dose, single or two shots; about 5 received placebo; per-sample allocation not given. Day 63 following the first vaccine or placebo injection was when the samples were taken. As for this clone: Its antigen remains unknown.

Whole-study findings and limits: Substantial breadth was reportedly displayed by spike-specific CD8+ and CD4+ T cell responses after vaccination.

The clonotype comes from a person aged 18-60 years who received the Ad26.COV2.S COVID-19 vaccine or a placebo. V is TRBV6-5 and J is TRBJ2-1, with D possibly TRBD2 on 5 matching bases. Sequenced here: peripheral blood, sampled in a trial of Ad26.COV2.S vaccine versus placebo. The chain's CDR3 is CASSYSSDEQFF. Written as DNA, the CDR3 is TGTGCCAGCAGTTACTCTAGCGATGAGCAGTTCTTC.